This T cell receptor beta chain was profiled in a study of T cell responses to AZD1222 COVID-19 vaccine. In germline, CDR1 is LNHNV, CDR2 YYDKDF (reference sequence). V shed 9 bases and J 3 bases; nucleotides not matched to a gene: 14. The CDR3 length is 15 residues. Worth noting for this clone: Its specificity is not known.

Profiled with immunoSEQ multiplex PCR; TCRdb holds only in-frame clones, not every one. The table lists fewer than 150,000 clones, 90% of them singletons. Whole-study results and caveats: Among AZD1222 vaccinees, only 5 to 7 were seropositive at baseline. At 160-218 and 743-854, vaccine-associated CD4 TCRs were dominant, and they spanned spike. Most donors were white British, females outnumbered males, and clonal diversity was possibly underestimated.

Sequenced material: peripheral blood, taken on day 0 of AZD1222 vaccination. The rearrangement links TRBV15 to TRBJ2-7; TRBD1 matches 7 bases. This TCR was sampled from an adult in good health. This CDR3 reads CATRMPGQSRYEQYF. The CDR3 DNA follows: TGTGCCACTCGTATGCCGGGACAGTCCCGCTACGAGCAGTACTTC. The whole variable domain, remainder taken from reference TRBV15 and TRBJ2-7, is DAMVIQNPRYQVTQFGKPVTLSCSQTLNHNVMYWYQQKSSQAPKLLFHYYDKDFNNEADTPDNFQSRRPNTSFCFLDIRSPGLGDTAMYLCATRMPGQSRYEQYFGPGTRLTVT.